The rows below give T cell receptor beta chains drawn from one sample of a study of shared clonotypes between healthy human individuals. Repertoires were generated with immunoSEQ multiplex PCR, while TCRdb's copy carries only in-frame clones and drops some. The table records roughly 2.4 million clones, nearly 97% of them present only once. Material for sequencing was naive CD4+ T cells sorted from blood. The receptors were sampled from a man younger than 35 in good health. The CDR3 runs from the conserved cysteine through the conserved F or W. The D gene is left open where the match is weak. Rows give clone size only sometimes, using once, few, many, or a class for an expanded clone.

size: -
D: -
V: TRBV27
J: TRBJ2-5
DNA: TGTGCCAGCAGTTTATCTATGATCCAGAGGGAGACCCAGTACTTC
CDR3: CASSLSMIQRETQYF

size: -
D: -
V: TRBV28
J: TRBJ2-5
DNA: TGTGCCAGCAGTTCCACATCCTCAGGGACTCGGCGGGAGACCCAGTACTTC
CDR3: CASSSTSSGTRRETQYF

size: -
D: TRBD2
V: TRBV27
J: TRBJ2-5
DNA: TGTGCCAGCAGTTTAAAAGGGGTTCTAGCGGGGATCCAGTACCCAAAGTACTTC
CDR3: CASSLKGVLAGIQYPKYF

size: once
D: -
V: TRBV5-1
J: TRBJ1-4
DNA: TGCGCCAGCAGCCGGGACAATGAAAATGAAAAACTGTTTTTT
CDR3: CASSRDNENEKLFF

size: -
D: TRBD1
V: TRBV10-3
J: TRBJ2-2
DNA: TGTGCCATCAGCCTACAGGGGTACACCGGGGAGCTGTTTTTT
CDR3: CAISLQGYTGELFF

size: -
D: TRBD2
V: TRBV9
J: TRBJ2-7
DNA: TGTGCCAGCAGCGGTTCAGCGGGAGGGCCGTACGAGCAGTACTTC
CDR3: CASSGSAGGPYEQYF

size: few
D: -
V: TRBV7-8
J: TRBJ2-7
DNA: TGTGCCAGCAGCTACGGACTGTACTACGAGCAGTACTTC
CDR3: CASSYGLYYEQYF

size: -
D: -
V: TRBV7-2
J: TRBJ2-7
DNA: TGTGCCAGCAGCTTAGAACCATGGGGGGAGCAGTACTTC
CDR3: CASSLEPWGEQYF

size: -
D: -
V: TRBV5-1
J: TRBJ2-1
DNA: TGCGCCAGCAGCTTGGCGCGGGATTCCTACAATGAGCAGTTCTTC
CDR3: CASSLARDSYNEQFF

size: -
D: -
V: TRBV5-4
J: TRBJ2-7
DNA: TGTGCCAGCAGCTTGGGGGGGCCAGCGACAAACGAGCAGTACTTC
CDR3: CASSLGGPATNEQYF

size: -
D: TRBD1
V: TRBV5-4
J: TRBJ2-3
DNA: TGTGCCAGCAGCTTGGCCGTAGGACAGGGGACGTTTACGCAGTATTTT
CDR3: CASSLAVGQGTFTQYF

size: -
D: -
V: TRBV2
J: TRBJ2-7
DNA: TGTGCCAGCGTCAACGGAGGGGCTGGGGAGCAGTACTTC
CDR3: CASVNGGAGEQYF

size: -
D: -
V: TRBV9
J: TRBJ2-2
DNA: TGTGCCAGCAGCGTAGTGCGGGACACCGGGGAGCTGTTTTTT
CDR3: CASSVVRDTGELFF

size: -
D: -
V: TRBV12-2
J: TRBJ2-2
DNA: TGTGCAAGTCGCTTGGCCCCCCCTGCGAACACCGGGGAGCTGTTTTTT
CDR3: CASRLAPPANTGELFF

size: -
D: -
V: TRBV11-2
J: TRBJ1-3
DNA: TGTGCCAGCAGCTTAACGACAGGACGCAGTTCTGGAAACACCATATATTTT
CDR3: CASSLTTGRSSGNTIYF

size: few
D: -
V: TRBV14
J: TRBJ1-2
DNA: TGTGCCAGCAGCCAAGGACTTGAGGGCTATGGCTACACCTTC
CDR3: CASSQGLEGYGYTF

size: -
D: -
V: TRBV28
J: TRBJ2-3
DNA: TGTGCCAGTCTCAAGGATACAGATACGCAGTATTTT
CDR3: CASLKDTDTQYF

size: once
D: -
V: TRBV5-6
J: TRBJ2-5
DNA: TGTGCCAGCAGTGCTGTAGGGACCCAGTACTTC
CDR3: CASSAVGTQYF

size: -
D: TRBD1
V: TRBV5-4
J: TRBJ1-1
DNA: TGTGCCAGCAGCGTTGCCGGGACAGGGGCGAACACTGAAGCTTTCTTT
CDR3: CASSVAGTGANTEAFF

size: -
D: TRBD2
V: TRBV11-2
J: TRBJ2-1
DNA: TGTGCCAGCAGCCTACTAGTGCCCTCTACTAGCGGGAGGGGAGATGAGCAGTTCTTC
CDR3: CASSLLVPSTSGRGDEQFF

size: -
D: -
V: TRBV6-5
J: TRBJ1-4
DNA: TGTGCCAGCAGTTACTCGATGTCTAATGAAAAACTGTTTTTT
CDR3: CASSYSMSNEKLFF

size: -
D: -
V: TRBV9
J: TRBJ2-2
DNA: TGTGCCATCTTACCTCTTCGCACCGGGGAGCTGTTTTTT
CDR3: CAILPLRTGELFF

size: -
D: TRBD1
V: TRBV6-6
J: TRBJ1-5
DNA: TGTGCCAGCAGTTTGCCGGACAGGGGAAGCAATCAGCCCCAGCATTTT
CDR3: CASSLPDRGSNQPQHF

size: -
D: -
V: TRBV7-2
J: TRBJ2-3
DNA: TGTGCCAGCAGCTTAGACCCAGCGCGATCGGTAGATACGCAGTATTTT
CDR3: CASSLDPARSVDTQYF

size: -
D: TRBD1
V: TRBV18
J: TRBJ2-1
DNA: TGTGCCAGCTCACCATCAGGGGGACCCCGAAATGAGCAGTTCTTC
CDR3: CASSPSGGPRNEQFF

size: once
D: TRBD1
V: TRBV27
J: TRBJ2-2
DNA: TGTGCCAGCAGTTTACATGGGACAGGGGGCGGCACCGGGGAGCTGTTTTTT
CDR3: CASSLHGTGGGTGELFF

size: -
D: -
V: TRBV2
J: TRBJ2-7
DNA: TGTGCCAGCACTGACGATACCTACGAGCAGTACTTC
CDR3: CASTDDTYEQYF

size: -
D: -
V: TRBV27
J: TRBJ2-7
DNA: TGTGCCAGCAGTTCGACAGGTTACGAGCAGTACTTC
CDR3: CASSSTGYEQYF

size: -
D: TRBD1
V: TRBV7-2
J: TRBJ1-4
DNA: TGTGCCAGCAGCTCCCAGAACAGGGGGCTGGGTGAAAAACTGTTTTTT
CDR3: CASSSQNRGLGEKLFF

size: -
D: -
V: TRBV5-1
J: TRBJ2-3
DNA: TGCGCCAGCAGCTTGAAGTCAGGGGTCTTCGCAGATACGCAGTATTTT
CDR3: CASSLKSGVFADTQYF

size: -
D: -
V: TRBV20-1
J: TRBJ2-7
DNA: TGCAGTGCTGCCCAATTAGGTGAGCAGTACTTC
CDR3: CSAAQLGEQYF

size: -
D: TRBD2
V: TRBV6-5
J: TRBJ2-3
DNA: TGTGCCAGCAGTTATATGGGACTAGCAAGCACAGATACGCAGTATTTT
CDR3: CASSYMGLASTDTQYF

size: -
D: -
V: TRBV5-1
J: TRBJ2-2
DNA: TGCGCCAGCAGCTTCGGGACTCTAACGTGGGCCGGGGAGCTGTTTTTT
CDR3: CASSFGTLTWAGELFF

size: once
D: -
V: TRBV7-2
J: TRBJ2-7
DNA: TGTGCCAGCAGCTCTGAGCAGGGGAGCTCCTACGAGCAGTACTTC
CDR3: CASSSEQGSSYEQYF

size: -
D: -
V: TRBV11-2
J: TRBJ1-3
DNA: TGTGCCAGCACCGTAAGAAACTCTGGAAACACCATATATTTT
CDR3: CASTVRNSGNTIYF

size: -
D: TRBD1
V: TRBV6-6
J: TRBJ1-2
DNA: TGTGCCAGCAGTTACTTTGCAGGGGGCGTTGACTATGGCTACACCTTC
CDR3: CASSYFAGGVDYGYTF

size: once
D: -
V: TRBV30
J: TRBJ2-1
DNA: TGTGCCTGGAGTGAAGGAGCGGGGCAGTTCTTC
CDR3: CAWSEGAGQFF

size: -
D: -
V: TRBV5-1
J: TRBJ2-5
DNA: TGCGCCAGCAGCTTGTTGTCTTTAGAGACCCAATACTTC
CDR3: CASSLLSLETQYF

size: -
D: -
V: TRBV7-2
J: TRBJ2-7
DNA: TGTGCCAGCGGAATTGGGACGGACTACGAGCAGTACTTC
CDR3: CASGIGTDYEQYF

size: -
D: TRBD1
V: TRBV29-1
J: TRBJ1-1
DNA: TGCAGCGTTTGGGTGCCCAAGGGGGCTCTGAACACTGAAGCTTTCTTT
CDR3: CSVWVPKGALNTEAFF

size: -
D: -
V: TRBV6-1
J: TRBJ2-5
DNA: TGTGCCAGCAGGAGGGTACAAGAGACCCAGTACTTC
CDR3: CASRRVQETQYF

size: -
D: -
V: TRBV7-2
J: TRBJ1-3
DNA: TGTGCCAGCAGCTTAGGGGGGTCTGGAAACACCATATATTTT
CDR3: CASSLGGSGNTIYF

size: -
D: -
V: TRBV9
J: TRBJ2-1
DNA: TGTGCCAGCAGCGTAGATCTGGGTTACAATGAGCAGTTCTTC
CDR3: CASSVDLGYNEQFF

size: -
D: -
V: TRBV14
J: TRBJ2-2
DNA: TGTGCCAGCAGGAAGCAGGGTATGGCCGGGGAGCTGTTTTTT
CDR3: CASRKQGMAGELFF

size: once
D: -
V: TRBV7-9
J: TRBJ1-5
DNA: TGTGCCAGCAGCTTAGGGAAGGGGGTCCCACAAAGTCAGCCCCAGCATTTT
CDR3: CASSLGKGVPQSQPQHF

size: -
D: -
V: TRBV4-1
J: TRBJ1-6
DNA: TGCGCCAGCAGCCAAGTCGGGCAGGGCAATTCACCCCTCCACTTT
CDR3: CASSQVGQGNSPLHF

size: -
D: TRBD1
V: TRBV7-9
J: TRBJ1-1
DNA: TGTGCCAGCAGCTTGGAGGGACAGATTACTGAAGCTTTCTTT
CDR3: CASSLEGQITEAFF

size: -
D: -
V: TRBV6-1
J: TRBJ2-7
DNA: TGTGCCAGCAGTCTGACCTACGAGCAGTACTTC
CDR3: CASSLTYEQYF

size: -
D: TRBD1
V: TRBV28
J: TRBJ2-7
DNA: TGTGCCAGCACAAGATCCGGGACAGGCGACTACGAGCAGTACTTC
CDR3: CASTRSGTGDYEQYF

size: once
D: -
V: TRBV4-1
J: TRBJ1-2
DNA: TGCGCCAGCAGCCATCTCGTCCCCGGCAAAAACTATGGCTACACCTTC
CDR3: CASSHLVPGKNYGYTF

size: -
D: TRBD1
V: TRBV27
J: TRBJ2-7
DNA: TGTGCCAGCAGAGGACCGGGACAGGGATACGAGCAGTACTTC
CDR3: CASRGPGQGYEQYF

size: -
D: -
V: TRBV28
J: TRBJ2-5
DNA: TGTGCCAGCGCTGAGGTGGGCAGGGAACAAGAGACCCAGTACTTC
CDR3: CASAEVGREQETQYF

size: -
D: TRBD1
V: TRBV7-2
J: TRBJ1-1
DNA: TGTGCCAGCAGGGGACAGGCGCCTTTAGAAGCTTTCTTT
CDR3: CASRGQAPLEAFF

size: -
D: -
V: TRBV7-3
J: TRBJ2-7
DNA: TGTGCCAGCAGCTCGGACGGCTACGAGCAGTACTTC
CDR3: CASSSDGYEQYF

size: -
D: -
V: TRBV4-1
J: TRBJ2-3
DNA: TGCGCCAGCAGCGGACGGGGAGGCACAGATACGCAGTATTTT
CDR3: CASSGRGGTDTQYF

size: -
D: -
V: TRBV28
J: TRBJ1-1
DNA: TGTGCCAGCAGTCCCGGACAGACAATCTTGAACACTGAAGCTTTCTTT
CDR3: CASSPGQTILNTEAFF

size: -
D: -
V: TRBV4-3
J: TRBJ1-4
DNA: TGCGCCAGCAGCCGCGACCCCGGGACTAATGAAAAACTGTTTTTT
CDR3: CASSRDPGTNEKLFF

size: once
D: -
V: TRBV20-1
J: TRBJ2-2
DNA: TGCAGTGCTAGACGCGGCGGGGAGCTGTTTTTT
CDR3: CSARRGGELFF